Included here is one TCR beta chain sequence, with context. Antigen unknown. This record belongs to a study of CD8 T cell repertoires and HIV-1 epitope variants. The data were produced by immunoSEQ multiplex PCR, yet TCRdb's version contains in-frame clones alone and is incomplete. There are approximately 4,900 clones in the sample; around 69% occur only once, and around two fifths lies in the top ten. The germline gives CDR1 MNHEY, CDR2 SMNVEV (reference sequence). This CDR3 spans 15 amino acids. V was shortened by 5 bases and J by 5 bases, with 16 bases between the two germline ends. Sequenced: cultured CD8+ T cells derived from PBMCs. The chain recombines TRBV27 with TRBJ1-5; tentative D call: TRBD1 (5 bases). The sequence derives from a male donor with HIV. The CDR3 DNA follows: TGTGCCAGCAGTCCCAGTTGGGGGAGGCATCAGCCCCAGCATTTT. This encodes CASSPSWGRHQPQHF.